Described below is a single T cell receptor (beta chain) sequence and its context. Its cognate antigen is unknown. This entry comes from a study of monozygotic twins with inflammatory bowel disease. Findings of the study overall: IBD-affected twins scored below their healthy co-twins in TCRbeta diversity (inverse Simpson). People with IBD had fewer clonotypes in common with others than healthy twins did, especially with disease activity.

A total RNA quantity of 3500 ng went into each TCR library. UMIs incorporating a 6-nucleotide sample barcode were appended by means of template switching. Reanalyzing the 5' RACE reads, TCRdb keeps one entry per CDR3 protein, without DNA. The table for this sample gives approximately 400,000 distinct CDR3 sequences. Germline values: CDR1 LGHNA, CDR2 YSLEER. CDR3 length equals 15 residues. The sample was blood. This receptor was identified in a human donor with ulcerative colitis or Crohn's disease, or a healthy co-twin of an affected twin (not recorded which). J is TRBJ2-6 and V is TRBV4-3. The CDR3 protein is CACSQVSPGATVLTF.